This TCR beta chain was retrieved from a study of T cell changes during pregnancy in multiple sclerosis. This table comes from immunoSEQ multiplex PCR, and its TCRdb copy is limited to in-frame clones, with some not included. This table holds just over 40,000 clones, 88% found once. Germline V gene sequence: CDR1 SGHAT, CDR2 FQNNGV. Trimming shortened V by 4 bases and J by 5 bases, and 17 bases separated the two germline ends. The CDR3 length is 15 residues. V gene TRBV11-2 combines with J gene TRBJ1-1, with TRBD1 as a possible D gene (5 bases). The receptor's source is a female donor in good health, enrolled as a control in a pregnancy study. Sequenced here: peripheral blood, sampled in the first trimester of pregnancy. The DNA for the CDR3 is TGTGCCAGCAGCTCTGTGGGCAGGGTTGGTACTGAAGCTTTCTTT. Translated, it gives CASSSVGRVGTEAFF.